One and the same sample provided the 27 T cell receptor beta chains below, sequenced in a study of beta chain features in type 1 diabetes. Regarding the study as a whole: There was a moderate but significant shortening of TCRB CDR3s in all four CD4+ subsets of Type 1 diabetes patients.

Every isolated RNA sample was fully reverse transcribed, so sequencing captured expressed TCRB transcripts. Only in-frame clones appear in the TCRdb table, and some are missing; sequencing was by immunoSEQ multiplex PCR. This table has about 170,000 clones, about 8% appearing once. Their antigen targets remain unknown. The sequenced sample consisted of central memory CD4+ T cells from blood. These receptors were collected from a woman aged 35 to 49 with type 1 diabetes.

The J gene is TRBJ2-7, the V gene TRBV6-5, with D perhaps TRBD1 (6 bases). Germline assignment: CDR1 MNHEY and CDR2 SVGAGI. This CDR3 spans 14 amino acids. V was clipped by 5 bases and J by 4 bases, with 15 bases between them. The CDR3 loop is CASSMSTGRYEQYF. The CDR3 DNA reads TGTGCCAGCAGTATGTCGACAGGCAGGTACGAGCAGTACTTC.

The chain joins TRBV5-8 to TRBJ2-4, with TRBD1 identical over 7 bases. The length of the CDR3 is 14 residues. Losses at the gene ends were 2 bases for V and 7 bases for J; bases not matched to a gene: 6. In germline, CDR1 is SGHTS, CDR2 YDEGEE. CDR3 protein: CASSFLGTANIQYF. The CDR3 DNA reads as TGTGCCAGCAGCTTCCTCGGGACAGCCAACATTCAGTACTTC.

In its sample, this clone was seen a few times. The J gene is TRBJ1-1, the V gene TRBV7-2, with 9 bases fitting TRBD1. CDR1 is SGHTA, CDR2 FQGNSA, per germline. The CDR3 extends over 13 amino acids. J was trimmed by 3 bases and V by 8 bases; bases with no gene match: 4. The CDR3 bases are TGTGCCAGCTCCGGACAGGGGTACACTGAAGCTTTCTTT. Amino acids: CASSGQGYTEAFF.

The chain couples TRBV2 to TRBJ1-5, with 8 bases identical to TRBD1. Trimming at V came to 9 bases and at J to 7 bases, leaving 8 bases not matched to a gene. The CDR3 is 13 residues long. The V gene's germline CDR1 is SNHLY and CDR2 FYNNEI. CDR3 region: CASGQGKEQPQHF. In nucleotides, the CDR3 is TGTGCCAGTGGACAGGGAAAGGAACAGCCCCAGCATTTT.

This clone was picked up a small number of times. The CDR3 DNA is TGTGCCAGCAGGGATCTAGCGACGGGACTCAATGAGCAGTTCTTC. Its protein product is CASRDLATGLNEQFF. This chain connects TRBV6-5 to TRBJ2-1; perhaps TRBD2 as D (6 bases). The CDR3 runs 15 residues. The V end lost 6 bases, the J end lost 6 bases, and 18 bases lay between the germline ends. Looked up from germline, CDR1 is MNHEY and CDR2 is SVGAGI.

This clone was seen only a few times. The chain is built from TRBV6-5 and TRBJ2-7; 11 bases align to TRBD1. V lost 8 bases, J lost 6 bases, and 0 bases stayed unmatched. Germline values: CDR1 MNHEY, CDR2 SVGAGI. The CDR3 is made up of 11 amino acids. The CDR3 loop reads CASGTGGEQYF. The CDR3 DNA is TGTGCCAGCGGGACAGGGGGCGAGCAGTACTTC.

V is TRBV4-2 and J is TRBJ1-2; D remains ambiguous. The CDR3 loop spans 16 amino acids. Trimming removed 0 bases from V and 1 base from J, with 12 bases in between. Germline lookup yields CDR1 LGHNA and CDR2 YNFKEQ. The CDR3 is CASSQDFPSFNYGYTF. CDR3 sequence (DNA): TGTGCCAGCAGCCAAGATTTCCCGAGTTTTAACTATGGCTACACCTTC.

The CDR3 sequence: CASSQDFGGGGYTF. As DNA, the CDR3 is TGTGCCAGCAGCCAAGATTTCGGGGGAGGTGGCTACACCTTC. The J gene is TRBJ1-2, the V gene TRBV14; tentative D call: TRBD1 (5 bases). V was trimmed by 0 bases and J by 7 bases, leaving 12 bases between them. Germline CDR1 and CDR2: SGHDN and FVKESK. This CDR3 comprises 14 residues.

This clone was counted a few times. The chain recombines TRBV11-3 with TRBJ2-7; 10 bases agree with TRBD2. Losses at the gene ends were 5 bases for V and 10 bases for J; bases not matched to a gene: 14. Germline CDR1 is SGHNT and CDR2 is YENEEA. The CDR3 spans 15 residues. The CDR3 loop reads CASSALIAGGPTQYF. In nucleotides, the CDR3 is TGTGCCAGCAGCGCTCTTATAGCGGGGGGCCCTACACAGTACTTC.

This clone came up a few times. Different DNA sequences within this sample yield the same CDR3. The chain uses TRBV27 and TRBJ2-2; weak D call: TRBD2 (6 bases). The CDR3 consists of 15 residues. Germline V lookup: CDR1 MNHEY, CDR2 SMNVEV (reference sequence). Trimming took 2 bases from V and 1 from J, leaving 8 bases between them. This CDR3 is CASSLAGLNTGELFF. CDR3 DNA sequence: TGTGCCAGCAGTTTAGCGGGGTTGAACACCGGGGAGCTGTTTTTT.

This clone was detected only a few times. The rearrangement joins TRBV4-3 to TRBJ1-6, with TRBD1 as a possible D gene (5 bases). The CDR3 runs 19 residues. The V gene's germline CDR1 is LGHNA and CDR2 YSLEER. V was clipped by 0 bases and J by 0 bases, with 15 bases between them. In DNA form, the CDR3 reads TGCGCCAGCAGCCAAGAAATTTTAACAGGATACTCCTATAATTCACCCCTCCACTTT. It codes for CASSQEILTGYSYNSPLHF.

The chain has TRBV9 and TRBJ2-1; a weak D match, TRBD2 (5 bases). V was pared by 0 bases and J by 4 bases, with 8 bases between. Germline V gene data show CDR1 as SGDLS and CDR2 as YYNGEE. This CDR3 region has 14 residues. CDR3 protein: CASSVGGFYNEQFF. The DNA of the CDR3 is TGTGCCAGCAGCGTAGGAGGGTTTTACAATGAGCAGTTCTTC.

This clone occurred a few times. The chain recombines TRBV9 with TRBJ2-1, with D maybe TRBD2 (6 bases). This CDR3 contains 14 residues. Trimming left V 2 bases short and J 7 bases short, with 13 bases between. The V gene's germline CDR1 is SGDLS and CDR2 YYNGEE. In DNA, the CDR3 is TGTGCCAGCAGCGTGGCCCCGGGGAGGAATGAGCAGTTCTTC. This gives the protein CASSVAPGRNEQFF. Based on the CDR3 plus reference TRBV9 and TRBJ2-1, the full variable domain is DSGVTQTPKHLITATGQRVTLRCSPRSGDLSVYWYQQSLDQGLQFLIQYYNGEERAKGNILERFSAQQFPDLHSELNLSSLELGDSALYFCASSVAPGRNEQFFGPGTRLTVL.

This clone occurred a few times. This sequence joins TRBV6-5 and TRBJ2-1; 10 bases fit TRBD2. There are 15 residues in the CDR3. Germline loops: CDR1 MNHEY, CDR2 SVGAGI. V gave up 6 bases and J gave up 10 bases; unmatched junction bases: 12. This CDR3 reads CASRFSSGSYREQFF. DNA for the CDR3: TGTGCCAGCAGATTCTCTAGCGGGAGTTATCGGGAGCAGTTCTTC.

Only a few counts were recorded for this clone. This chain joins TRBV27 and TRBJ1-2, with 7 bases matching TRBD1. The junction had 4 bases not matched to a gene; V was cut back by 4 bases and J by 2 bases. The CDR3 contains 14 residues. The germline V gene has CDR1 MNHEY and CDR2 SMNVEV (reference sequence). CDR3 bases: TGTGCCAGCAGTTCCTTGACAGGGAACTATGGCTACACCTTC. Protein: CASSSLTGNYGYTF.

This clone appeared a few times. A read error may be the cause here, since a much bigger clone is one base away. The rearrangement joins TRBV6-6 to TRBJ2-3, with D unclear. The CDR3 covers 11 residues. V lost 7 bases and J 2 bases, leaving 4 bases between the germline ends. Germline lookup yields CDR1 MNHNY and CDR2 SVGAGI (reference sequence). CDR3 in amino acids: CASTITDTQYF. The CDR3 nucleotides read TGTGCCAGCACTATCACAGATACGCAGTATTTT.

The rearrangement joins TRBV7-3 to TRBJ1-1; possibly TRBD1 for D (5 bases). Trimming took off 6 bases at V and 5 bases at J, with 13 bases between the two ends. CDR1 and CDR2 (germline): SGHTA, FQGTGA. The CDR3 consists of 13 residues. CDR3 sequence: CASSQTYRTEAFF. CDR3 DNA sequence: TGTGCCAGCAGTCAAACATACAGGACTGAAGCTTTCTTT.

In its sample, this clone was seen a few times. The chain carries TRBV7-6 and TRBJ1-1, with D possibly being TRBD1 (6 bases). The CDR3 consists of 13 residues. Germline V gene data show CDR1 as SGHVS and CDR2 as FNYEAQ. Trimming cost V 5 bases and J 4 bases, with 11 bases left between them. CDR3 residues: CASSPQGRTEAFF. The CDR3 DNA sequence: TGTGCCAGCAGCCCTCAGGGGCGCACTGAAGCTTTCTTT. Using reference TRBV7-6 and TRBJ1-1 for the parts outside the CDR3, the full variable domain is GAGVSQSPRYKVTKRGQDVALRCDPISGHVSLYWYRQALGQGPEFLTYFNYEAQQDKSGLPNDRFSAERPEGSISTLTIQRTEQRDSAMYRCASSPQGRTEAFFGQGTRLTVV.

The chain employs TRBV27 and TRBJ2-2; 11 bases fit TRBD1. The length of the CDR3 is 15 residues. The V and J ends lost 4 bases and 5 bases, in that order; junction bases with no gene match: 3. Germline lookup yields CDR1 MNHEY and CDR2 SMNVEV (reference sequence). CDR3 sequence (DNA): TGTGCCAGCAGTTCGCGGGACAGGGGGACCGGGGAGCTGTTTTTT. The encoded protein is CASSSRDRGTGELFF.

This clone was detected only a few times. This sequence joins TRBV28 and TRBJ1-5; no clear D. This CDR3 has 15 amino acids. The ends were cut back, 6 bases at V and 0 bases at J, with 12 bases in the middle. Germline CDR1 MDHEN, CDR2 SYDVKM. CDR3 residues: CASSSTSNSNQPQHF. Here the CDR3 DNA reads TGTGCCAGCAGCTCTACTTCAAATAGCAATCAGCCCCAGCATTTT.

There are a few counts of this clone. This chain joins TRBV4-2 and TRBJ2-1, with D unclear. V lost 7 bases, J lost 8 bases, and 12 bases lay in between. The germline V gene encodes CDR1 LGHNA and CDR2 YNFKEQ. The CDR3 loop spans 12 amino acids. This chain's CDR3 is CASTSSGYEQFF. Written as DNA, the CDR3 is TGTGCCAGCACTTCTAGTGGATATGAGCAGTTCTTC.

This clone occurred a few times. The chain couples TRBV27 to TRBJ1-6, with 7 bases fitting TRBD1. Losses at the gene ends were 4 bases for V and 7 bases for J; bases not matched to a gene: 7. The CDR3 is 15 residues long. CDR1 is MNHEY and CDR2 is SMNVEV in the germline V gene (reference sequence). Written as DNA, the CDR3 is TGTGCCAGCAGTTCTCAGGGGGGATGGAATTCACCCCTCCACTTT. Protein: CASSSQGGWNSPLHF.

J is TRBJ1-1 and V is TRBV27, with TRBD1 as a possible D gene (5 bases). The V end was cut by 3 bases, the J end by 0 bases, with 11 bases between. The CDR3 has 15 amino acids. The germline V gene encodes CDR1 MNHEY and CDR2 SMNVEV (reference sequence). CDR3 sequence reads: CASSLMGGLNTEAFF. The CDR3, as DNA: TGTGCCAGCAGTTTGATGGGGGGACTGAACACTGAAGCTTTCTTT.

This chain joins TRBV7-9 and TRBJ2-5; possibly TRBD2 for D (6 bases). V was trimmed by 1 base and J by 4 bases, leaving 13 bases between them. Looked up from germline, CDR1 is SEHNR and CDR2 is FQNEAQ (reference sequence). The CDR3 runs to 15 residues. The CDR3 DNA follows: TGTGCCAGCAGCTTAGGGGGGGATCGGGGAGAGACCCAGTACTTC. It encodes CASSLGGDRGETQYF.

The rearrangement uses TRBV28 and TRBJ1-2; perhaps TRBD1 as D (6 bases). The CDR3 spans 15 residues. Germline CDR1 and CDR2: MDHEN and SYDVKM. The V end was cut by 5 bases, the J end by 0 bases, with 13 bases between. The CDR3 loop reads CASSHRDTANYGYTF. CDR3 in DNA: TGTGCCAGCAGTCACCGGGACACCGCTAACTATGGCTACACCTTC.

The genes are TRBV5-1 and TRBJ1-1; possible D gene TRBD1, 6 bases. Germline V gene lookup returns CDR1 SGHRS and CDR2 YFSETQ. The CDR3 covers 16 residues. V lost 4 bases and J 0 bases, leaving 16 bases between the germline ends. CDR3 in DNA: TGCGCCAGCAGCGGAGGCCAACAGGGACTGAACACTGAAGCTTTCTTT. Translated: CASSGGQQGLNTEAFF.

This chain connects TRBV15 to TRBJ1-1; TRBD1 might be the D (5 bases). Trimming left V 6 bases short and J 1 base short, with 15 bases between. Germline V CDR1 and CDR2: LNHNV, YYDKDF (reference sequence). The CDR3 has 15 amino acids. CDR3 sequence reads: CATSSPGLQNTEAFF. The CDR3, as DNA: TGTGCCACCAGTTCACCGGGACTTCAGAACACTGAAGCTTTCTTT.